This T cell receptor beta chain was profiled in a study of cytomegalovirus exposure and HLA in healthy donors. Points from the study as a whole: Accounts indicate the classifier identified cytomegalovirus status with strong specificity and sensitivity.

The approximately 120-subject validation cohort, separate from the approximately 670-subject first cohort, included the donors. The method was immunoSEQ multiplex PCR; TCRdb's version includes in-frame clones alone and lacks a portion of them. The sample lists around 300,000 clones, around 90% occurring once. The length of the CDR3 is 14 residues. Deletions cut 6 bases from V and 3 bases from J, with 15 bases between. The germline V gene encodes CDR1 MNHNY and CDR2 SVGAGI (reference sequence). Points on this clone: Its antigen is undetermined.

The sequence came from a man aged 25 to 45 in good health and CMV-seronegative. The sample comprised PBMCs. The rearrangement joins TRBV6-6 to TRBJ2-7; a possible D gene is TRBD2 (5 bases). The DNA of the CDR3 is TGTGCCAGCAGGCATTCGGACCGGGACTACGAGCAGTACTTC. This gives the protein CASRHSDRDYEQYF.